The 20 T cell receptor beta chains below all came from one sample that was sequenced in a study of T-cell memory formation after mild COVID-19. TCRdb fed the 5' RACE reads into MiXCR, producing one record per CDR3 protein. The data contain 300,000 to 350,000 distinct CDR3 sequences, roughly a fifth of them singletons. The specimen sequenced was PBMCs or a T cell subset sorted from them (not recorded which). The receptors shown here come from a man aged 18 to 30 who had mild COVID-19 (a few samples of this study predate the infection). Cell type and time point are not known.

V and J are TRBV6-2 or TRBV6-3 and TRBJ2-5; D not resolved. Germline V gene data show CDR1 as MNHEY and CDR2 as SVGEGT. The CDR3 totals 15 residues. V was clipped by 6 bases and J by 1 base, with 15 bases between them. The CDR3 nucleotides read TGTGCCAGCAGCTCACCCCATACGGGCCAAGAGACCCAGTACTTC. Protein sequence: CASSSPHTGQETQYF.

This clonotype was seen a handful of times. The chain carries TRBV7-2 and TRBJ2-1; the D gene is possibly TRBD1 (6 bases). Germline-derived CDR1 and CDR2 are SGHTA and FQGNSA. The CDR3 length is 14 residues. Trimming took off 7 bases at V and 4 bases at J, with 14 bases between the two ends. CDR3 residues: CASKTGTIYNEQFF. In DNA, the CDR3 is TGTGCCAGCAAAACCGGGACAATTTACAATGAGCAGTTCTTC.

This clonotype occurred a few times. CDR3 loop: CASSQDHEGGDEQYF. The DNA of the CDR3 is TGCGCCAGCAGCCAAGATCATGAAGGGGGGGACGAGCAGTACTTC. The chain joins TRBV4-1 to TRBJ2-7; tentative D call: TRBD2 (7 bases). The CDR3 consists of 15 residues. Between the trimmed V and J ends, which lost 0 bases and 5 bases, there was a span of 14 bases. CDR1 and CDR2 (germline): MGHRA, YSYEKL.

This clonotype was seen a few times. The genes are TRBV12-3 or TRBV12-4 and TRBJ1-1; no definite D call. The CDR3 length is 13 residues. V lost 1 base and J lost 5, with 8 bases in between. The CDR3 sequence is CASSLGWQTEAFF. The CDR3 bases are TGTGCCAGCAGTTTAGGGTGGCAGACTGAAGCTTTCTTT.

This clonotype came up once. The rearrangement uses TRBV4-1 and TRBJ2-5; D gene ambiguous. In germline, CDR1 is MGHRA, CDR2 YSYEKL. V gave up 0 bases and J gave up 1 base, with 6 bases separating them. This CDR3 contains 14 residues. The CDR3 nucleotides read TGCGCCAGCAGCCAAGACGAGATCCAAGAGACCCAGTACTTC. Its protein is CASSQDEIQETQYF.

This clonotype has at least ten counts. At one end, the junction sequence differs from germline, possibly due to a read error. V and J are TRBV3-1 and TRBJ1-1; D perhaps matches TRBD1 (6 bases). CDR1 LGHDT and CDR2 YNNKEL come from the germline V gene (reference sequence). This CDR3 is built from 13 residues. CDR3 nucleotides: TGCGCCAGCAGCCAAGGGGGGAACACTGAAGCTTTCTTT. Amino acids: CASSQGGNTEAFF.

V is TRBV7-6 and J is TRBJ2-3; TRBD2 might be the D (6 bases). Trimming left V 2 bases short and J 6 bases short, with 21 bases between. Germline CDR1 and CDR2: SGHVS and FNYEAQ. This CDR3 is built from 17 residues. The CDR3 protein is CASSLIGGAIRSDTQYF. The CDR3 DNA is TGTGCCAGCAGCTTAATCGGAGGGGCCATCCGATCGGATACGCAGTATTTT.

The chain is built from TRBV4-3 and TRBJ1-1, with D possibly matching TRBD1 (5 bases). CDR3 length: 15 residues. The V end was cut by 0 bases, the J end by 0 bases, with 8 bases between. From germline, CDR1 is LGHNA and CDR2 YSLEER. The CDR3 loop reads CASSQDDRMNTEAFF. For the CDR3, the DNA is TGCGCCAGCAGCCAAGATGACAGAATGAACACTGAAGCTTTCTTT.

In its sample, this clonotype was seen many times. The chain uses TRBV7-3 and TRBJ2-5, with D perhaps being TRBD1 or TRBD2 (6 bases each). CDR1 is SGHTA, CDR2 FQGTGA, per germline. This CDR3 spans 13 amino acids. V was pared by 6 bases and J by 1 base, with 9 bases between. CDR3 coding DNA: TGTGCCAGCAGTAGGGGGGTCCAAGAGACCCAGTACTTC. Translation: CASSRGVQETQYF.

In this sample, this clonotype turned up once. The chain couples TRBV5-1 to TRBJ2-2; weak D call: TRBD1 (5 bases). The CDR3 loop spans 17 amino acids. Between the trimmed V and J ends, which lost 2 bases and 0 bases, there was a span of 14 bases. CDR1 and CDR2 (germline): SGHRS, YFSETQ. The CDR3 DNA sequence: TGCGCCAGCAGCTTACGGCTACAGGCTACGAACACCGGGGAGCTGTTTTTT. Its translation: CASSLRLQATNTGELFF.

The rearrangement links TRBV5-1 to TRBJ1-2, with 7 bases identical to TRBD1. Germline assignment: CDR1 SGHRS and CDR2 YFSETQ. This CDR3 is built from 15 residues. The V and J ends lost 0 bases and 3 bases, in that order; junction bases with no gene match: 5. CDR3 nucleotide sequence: TGCGCCAGCAGCTTGGGGCCCGACAGGGACTATGGCTACACCTTC. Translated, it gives CASSLGPDRDYGYTF. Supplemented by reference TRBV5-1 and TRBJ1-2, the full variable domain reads KAGVTQTPRYLIKTRGQQVTLSCSPISGHRSVSWYQQTPGQGLQFLFEYFSETQRNKGNFPGRFSGRQFSNSRSEMNVSTLELGDSALYLCASSLGPDRDYGYTFGSGTRLTVV.

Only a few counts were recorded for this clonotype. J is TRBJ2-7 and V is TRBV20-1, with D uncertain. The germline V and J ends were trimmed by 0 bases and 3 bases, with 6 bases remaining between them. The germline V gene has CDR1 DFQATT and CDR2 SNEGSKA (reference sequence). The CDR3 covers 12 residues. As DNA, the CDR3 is TGCAGTGCTAGAGATCGGAGCTACGAGCAGTACTTC. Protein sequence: CSARDRSYEQYF.

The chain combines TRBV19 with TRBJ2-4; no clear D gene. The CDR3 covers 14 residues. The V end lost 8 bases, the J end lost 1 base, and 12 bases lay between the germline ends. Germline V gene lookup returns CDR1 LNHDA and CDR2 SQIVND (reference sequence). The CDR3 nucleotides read TGTGCCAGTCGGTATTCCGGGGCCAAAAACATTCAGTACTTC. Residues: CASRYSGAKNIQYF.

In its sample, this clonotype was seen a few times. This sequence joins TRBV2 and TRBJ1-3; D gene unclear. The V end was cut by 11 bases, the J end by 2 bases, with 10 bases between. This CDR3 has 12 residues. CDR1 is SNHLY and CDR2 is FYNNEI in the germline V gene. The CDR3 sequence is CAGVGAGNTIYF. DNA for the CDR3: TGTGCCGGGGTCGGGGCTGGAAACACCATATATTTT.

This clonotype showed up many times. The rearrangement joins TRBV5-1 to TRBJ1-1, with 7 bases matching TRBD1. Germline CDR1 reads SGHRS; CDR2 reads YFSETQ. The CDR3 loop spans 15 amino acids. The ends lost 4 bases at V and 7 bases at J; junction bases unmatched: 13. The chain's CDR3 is CASSPPRQGANEAFF. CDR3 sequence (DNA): TGCGCCAGCAGCCCTCCTAGACAGGGAGCCAATGAAGCTTTCTTT. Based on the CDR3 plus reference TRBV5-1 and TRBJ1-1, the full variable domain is KAGVTQTPRYLIKTRGQQVTLSCSPISGHRSVSWYQQTPGQGLQFLFEYFSETQRNKGNFPGRFSGRQFSNSRSEMNVSTLELGDSALYLCASSPPRQGANEAFFGQGTRLTVV.

The DNA for the CDR3 is TGTGCCAGCAGCCAAGCGGCCCAGTACGAGCAGTACGTC. This gives the protein CASSQAAQYEQYV. The rearrangement links TRBV6-5 to TRBJ2-7, with D possibly matching TRBD2 (5 bases). Germline V gene data show CDR1 as MNHEY and CDR2 as SVGAGI. This CDR3 is 13 amino acids long. V lost 6 bases, J lost 4 bases, and 13 bases lay in between.

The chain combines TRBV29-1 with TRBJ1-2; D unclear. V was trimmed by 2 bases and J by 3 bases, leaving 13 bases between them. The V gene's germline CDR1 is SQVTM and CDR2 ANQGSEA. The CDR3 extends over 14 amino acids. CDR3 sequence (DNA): TGCAGCGTTGAATTGCTCCTCTCGGACTATGGCTACACCTTC. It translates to CSVELLLSDYGYTF.

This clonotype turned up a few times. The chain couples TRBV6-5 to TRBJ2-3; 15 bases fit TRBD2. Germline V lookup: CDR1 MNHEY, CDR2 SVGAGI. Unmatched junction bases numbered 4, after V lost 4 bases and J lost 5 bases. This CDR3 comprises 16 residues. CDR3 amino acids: CASSWGLAGGLDTQYF. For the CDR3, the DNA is TGTGCCAGCAGTTGGGGACTAGCGGGGGGTTTAGATACGCAGTATTTT.

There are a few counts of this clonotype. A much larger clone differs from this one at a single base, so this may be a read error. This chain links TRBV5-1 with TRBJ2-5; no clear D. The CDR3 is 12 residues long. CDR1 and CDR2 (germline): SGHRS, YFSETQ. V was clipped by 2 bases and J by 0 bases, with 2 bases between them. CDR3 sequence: CASSFDQETQYF. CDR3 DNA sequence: TGCGCCAGCAGCTTCGACCAAGAGACCCAGTACTTC.

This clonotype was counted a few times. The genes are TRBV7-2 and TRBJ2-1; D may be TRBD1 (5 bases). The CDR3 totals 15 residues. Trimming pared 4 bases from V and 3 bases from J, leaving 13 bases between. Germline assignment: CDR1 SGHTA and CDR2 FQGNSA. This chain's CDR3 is CASSSGSLFYNEQFF. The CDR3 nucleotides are TGTGCCAGCAGCTCAGGGTCTTTATTCTACAATGAGCAGTTCTTC.